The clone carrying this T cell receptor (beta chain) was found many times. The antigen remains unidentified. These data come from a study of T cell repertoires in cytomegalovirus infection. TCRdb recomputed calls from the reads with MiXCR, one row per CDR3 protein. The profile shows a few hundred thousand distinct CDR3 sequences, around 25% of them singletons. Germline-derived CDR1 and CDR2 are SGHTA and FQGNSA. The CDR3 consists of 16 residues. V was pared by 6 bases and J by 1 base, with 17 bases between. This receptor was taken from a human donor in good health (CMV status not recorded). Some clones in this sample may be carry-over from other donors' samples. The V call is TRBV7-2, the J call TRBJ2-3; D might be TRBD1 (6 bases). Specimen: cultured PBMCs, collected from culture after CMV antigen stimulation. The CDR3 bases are TGTGCCAGCAGTACAGGGCCCCCGTCTGGCACAGATACGCAGTATTTT. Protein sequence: CASSTGPPSGTDTQYF.